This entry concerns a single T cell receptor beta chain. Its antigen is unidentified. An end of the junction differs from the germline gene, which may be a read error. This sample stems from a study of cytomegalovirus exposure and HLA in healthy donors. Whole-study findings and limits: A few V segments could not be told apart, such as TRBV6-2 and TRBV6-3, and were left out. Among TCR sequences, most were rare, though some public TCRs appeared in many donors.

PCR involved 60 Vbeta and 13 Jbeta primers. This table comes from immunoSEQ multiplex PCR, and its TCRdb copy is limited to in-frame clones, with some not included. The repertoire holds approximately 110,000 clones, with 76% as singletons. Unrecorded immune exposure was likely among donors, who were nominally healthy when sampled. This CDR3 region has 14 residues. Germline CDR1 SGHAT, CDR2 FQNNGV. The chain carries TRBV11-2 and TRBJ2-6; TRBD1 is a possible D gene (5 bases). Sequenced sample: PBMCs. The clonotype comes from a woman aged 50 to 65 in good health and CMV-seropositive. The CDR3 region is CASSSYSGANGLTF. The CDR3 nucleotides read TGTGCCAGCAGCTCGTACTCTGGGGCCAACGGCCTGACTTTC. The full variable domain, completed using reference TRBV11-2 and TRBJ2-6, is EAGVAQSPRYKIIEKRQSVAFWCNPISGHATLYWYQQILGQGPKLLIQFQNNGVVDDSQLPKDRFSAERLKGVDSTLKIQPAKLEDSAVYLCASSSYSGANGLTFGAGSRLTVL.